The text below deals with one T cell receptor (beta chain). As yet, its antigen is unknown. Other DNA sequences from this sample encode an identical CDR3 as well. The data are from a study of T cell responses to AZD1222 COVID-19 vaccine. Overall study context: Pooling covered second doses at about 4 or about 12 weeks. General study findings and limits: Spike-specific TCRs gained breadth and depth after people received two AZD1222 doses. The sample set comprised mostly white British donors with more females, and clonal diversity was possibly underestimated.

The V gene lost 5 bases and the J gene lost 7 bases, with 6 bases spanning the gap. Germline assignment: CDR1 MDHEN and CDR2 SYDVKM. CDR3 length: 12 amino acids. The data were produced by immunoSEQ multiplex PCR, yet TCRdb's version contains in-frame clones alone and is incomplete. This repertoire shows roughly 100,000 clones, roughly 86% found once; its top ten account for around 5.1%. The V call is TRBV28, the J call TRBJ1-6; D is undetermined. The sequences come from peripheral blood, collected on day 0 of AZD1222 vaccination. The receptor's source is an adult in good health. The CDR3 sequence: CASSGGNSPLHF. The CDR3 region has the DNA TGTGCCAGCAGTGGAGGGAATTCACCCCTCCACTTT.